These 20 T cell receptor beta chains were all obtained from the same sample, sequenced in a study of blood T cell repertoires in COVID-19. The method was immunoSEQ multiplex PCR; TCRdb's version includes in-frame clones alone and lacks a portion of them. The sample gives fewer than 150,000 clones, over 75% of which show up once; roughly 3.6% is in the top ten. The sample consisted of peripheral blood. These TCRs come from a woman aged 60-70 years with acute or convalescent COVID-19.

The V and J genes are TRBV29-1 and TRBJ2-1; D remains unclear. Germline values: CDR1 SQVTM, CDR2 ANQGSEA. The CDR3 runs to 11 residues. CDR3 loop: CSQVVPPLQFF. The CDR3 DNA sequence: TGCAGTCAGGTGGTTCCCCCCTTGCAGTTCTTC.

CDR3 DNA: TGTGCCAGCGACCCTAGCGGGACAACCAATGAGCAGTTCTTC. Encoded protein: CASDPSGTTNEQFF. The chain is built from TRBV28 and TRBJ2-1; 9 nucleotides line up with TRBD2. Trimming took 8 bases from V and 6 from J; bases not matched to a gene: 8. CDR3 size: 14 residues. CDR1 is MDHEN, CDR2 SYDVKM, per germline.

CDR3 sequence: CASSRDYNSPLHF. For the CDR3, the DNA is TGTGCCAGCAGTCGGGACTATAATTCACCCCTCCACTTT. V and J are TRBV6-4 and TRBJ1-6; D is unresolved. V shed 5 bases and J shed 3 bases, with 5 bases lying between them. The CDR3 is made up of 13 amino acids. Germline V gene lookup returns CDR1 MRHNA and CDR2 SNTAGT.

V and J are TRBV10-3 and TRBJ2-2; 13 nucleotides align to TRBD2. Trimming at V came to 4 bases and at J to 0 bases, leaving 5 bases not matched to a gene. CDR3 length: 18 amino acids. From germline, CDR1 is ENHRY and CDR2 SYGVKD. The CDR3 DNA follows: TGTGCCATCAGTGGGGGGACTAGCGGGAAGGCGAACACCGGGGAGCTGTTTTTT. Encoded protein: CAISGGTSGKANTGELFF.

This chain links TRBV6-6 with TRBJ1-1; a possible D gene is TRBD1 (5 bases). Germline loops: CDR1 MNHNY, CDR2 SVGAGI (reference sequence). V shed 6 bases and J shed 7 bases, with 15 bases lying between them. There are 13 residues in the CDR3. For the CDR3, the DNA is TGTGCCAGCAGGGGGCCGATGGGGCTTGAAGCTTTCTTT. Protein product: CASRGPMGLEAFF.

The V gene is TRBV11-2, the J gene TRBJ2-5; the match to TRBD2 covers 9 bases. V lost 6 bases, J lost 0 bases, and 8 bases stayed unmatched. Per germline, CDR1 SGHAT and CDR2 FQNNGV. This CDR3 region has 16 residues. CDR3 DNA sequence: TGTGCCAGCAGGACTTTAGCGGGAGAAAACCAAGAGACCCAGTACTTC. Its translation: CASRTLAGENQETQYF.

The chain uses TRBV6-5 and TRBJ1-3; D may be TRBD1 (6 bases). The germline V and J ends were trimmed by 6 bases and 1 base, with 10 bases remaining between them. This CDR3 has 14 residues. Germline values: CDR1 MNHEY, CDR2 SVGAGI. This chain's CDR3 is CASRPQGSGNTIYF. In nucleotides, the CDR3 is TGTGCCAGCAGACCTCAGGGGTCTGGAAACACCATATATTTT.

The chain combines TRBV6-5 with TRBJ2-6; D is unresolved. V lost 3 bases and J 2 bases, leaving 5 bases between the germline ends. CDR1 and CDR2 (germline): MNHEY, SVGAGI. This CDR3 has 14 amino acids. The CDR3 DNA follows: TGTGCCAGCAGTTATCTCCCTGGGGCCAACGTCCTGACTTTC. Translating gives CASSYLPGANVLTF.

This chain connects TRBV30 to TRBJ2-4, with a weak D call TRBD2 (5 bases). This CDR3 contains 15 residues. The V gene lost 0 bases and the J gene lost 7 bases, with 16 bases spanning the gap. Germline lookup yields CDR1 GTSNPN and CDR2 SVGIG (reference sequence). CDR3 in DNA: TGTGCCTGGAGTGTACCTAGGACTTCCTACAACATTCAGTACTTC. This gives the protein CAWSVPRTSYNIQYF.

V is TRBV27 and J is TRBJ1-2; TRBD1 agrees at 8 bases. The CDR3 is 15 residues long. The V gene's germline CDR1 is MNHEY and CDR2 SMNVEV (reference sequence). V lost 4 bases and J lost 5; bases outside the gene matches: 9. The CDR3 region is CASSSTGTGVYGYTF. The CDR3 region has the DNA TGTGCCAGCAGTTCAACCGGGACAGGAGTATATGGCTACACCTTC.

For this clone: Other DNA sequences in this sample translate to the same CDR3. J is TRBJ2-1 and V is TRBV9; D is uncertain. Trimming took 2 bases from V and 2 from J, leaving 8 bases between them. This CDR3 region has 14 residues. The germline V gene encodes CDR1 SGDLS and CDR2 YYNGEE. In nucleotides, the CDR3 is TGTGCCAGCAGCGTTGGCGGTACCTACAATGAGCAGTTCTTC. It codes for CASSVGGTYNEQFF.

The chain combines TRBV5-5 with TRBJ1-3; 9 bases map to TRBD1. The germline V gene encodes CDR1 SGHKS and CDR2 YYEKEE (reference sequence). The CDR3 spans 15 residues. Germline trimming cut 4 bases from V and 3 bases from J; bases unmatched to any gene: 5. This chain's CDR3 is CASSLTGGDGNTIYF. CDR3 DNA sequence: TGTGCCAGCAGCCTCACAGGGGGCGATGGAAACACCATATATTTT.

The V and J genes are TRBV5-1 and TRBJ1-2, with D perhaps TRBD1 (5 bases). The CDR3 has 14 amino acids. Germline V gene data show CDR1 as SGHRS and CDR2 as YFSETQ. Trimming took off 4 bases at V and 8 bases at J, with 18 bases between the two ends. In DNA, the CDR3 is TGCGCCAGCAGCCAGGAGGGGCAAACATCCGGCTACACCTTC. Residues: CASSQEGQTSGYTF.

The V and J genes are TRBV19 and TRBJ1-1; D gene uncertain. CDR3 length equals 14 residues. Trimming took 3 bases from V and 1 from J, leaving 9 bases between them. Germline assignment: CDR1 LNHDA and CDR2 SQIVND (reference sequence). The CDR3 here is CASSIGQSNTEAFF. In DNA, the CDR3 is TGTGCCAGTAGTATTGGGCAGTCGAACACTGAAGCTTTCTTT.

The CDR3 DNA reads TGTGCCAGTAGTCCAACCGGGACAGCCTTCTATGGCTACACCTTC. Its translation: CASSPTGTAFYGYTF. The chain uses TRBV19 and TRBJ1-2; TRBD1 matches 7 bases. The ends lost 5 bases at V and 4 bases at J; junction bases unmatched: 10. The CDR3 is 15 residues long. Per the germline V gene, CDR1 is LNHDA and CDR2 is SQIVND (reference sequence).

The chain is built from TRBV9 and TRBJ2-3; TRBD2 matches at 14 bases. The CDR3 extends over 18 amino acids. Germline V gene sequence: CDR1 SGDLS, CDR2 YYNGEE. With V trimmed by 4 bases and J by 1 base, 8 bases remained unmatched. CDR3 residues: CASSSQGLAGARTDTQYF. DNA for the CDR3: TGTGCCAGCAGCTCTCAGGGACTAGCGGGAGCTCGCACAGATACGCAGTATTTT. The full variable domain, in which reference TRBV9 and TRBJ2-3 provide the parts outside the CDR3, is DSGVTQTPKHLITATGQRVTLRCSPRSGDLSVYWYQQSLDQGLQFLIQYYNGEERAKGNILERFSAQQFPDLHSELNLSSLELGDSALYFCASSSQGLAGARTDTQYFGPGTRLTVL.

This rearrangement joins TRBV2 to TRBJ2-7, with 7 bases identical to TRBD2. V lost 6 bases and J lost 3; bases outside the gene matches: 23. Germline V CDR1 and CDR2: SNHLY, FYNNEI. The CDR3 length is 19 residues. The CDR3 sequence: CASSGLGTNPPRGLYEQYF. CDR3 DNA: TGTGCCAGCAGCGGACTCGGGACTAACCCCCCGAGGGGTCTCTACGAGCAGTACTTC.

The chain employs TRBV28 and TRBJ1-4; 7 bases line up with TRBD1. V dropped 2 bases and J dropped 7; count of bases not matched to a gene: 4. This CDR3 comprises 14 residues. Per the germline V gene, CDR1 is MDHEN and CDR2 is SYDVKM. The CDR3 region is CASSLDRVIEKLFF. The DNA of the CDR3 is TGTGCCAGCAGTTTAGACAGGGTAATTGAAAAACTGTTTTTT.

In its sample, this clone was seen once. CDR3 nucleotide sequence: TGTGCCAGCAGCGACAGGGTTCACTATGGCTACACCTTC. Residues: CASSDRVHYGYTF. The chain has TRBV12-3 or TRBV12-4 and TRBJ1-2; 7 bases are shared with TRBD1. The CDR3 consists of 13 residues. V dropped 6 bases and J dropped 3; count of bases not matched to a gene: 4.

This clone was seen just once. The chain couples TRBV3-1 (or the pseudogene TRBV3-2) to TRBJ2-2; TRBD2 agrees at 9 bases. The CDR3 is 18 residues long. Germline values: CDR1 LGHDT, CDR2 YNNKEL (reference sequence). V shed 0 bases and J 13 bases; nucleotides not matched to a gene: 18. CDR3 loop: CASSQDFNFGLAGQVLFF. CDR3 DNA: TGTGCCAGCAGCCAAGATTTTAATTTCGGGCTAGCGGGGCAGGTGCTGTTTTTT.